The 32 T cell receptor beta chains in this list originate from one sample, sequenced in a study of T-cell reconstitution after alpha-beta-depleted transplantation in children. Unique molecular identifiers were built into the TCRbeta library. TCRdb ran MiXCR on the PCR reads and lists one entry per CDR3 protein. The data contain around 800,000 distinct CDR3 sequences, approximately 15% of them singletons. Specimen: PBMCs, mostly from graft donor cells, collected 360 days after TCRalphabeta/CD19-depleted stem cell transplant. The source of these receptors is a male patient aged 10 to 17 who had a stem cell transplant for acute lymphoblastic leukemia, so the T cells may come from the graft donor.

This clonotype showed up many times. The V gene is TRBV4-1, the J gene TRBJ1-6; D gene ambiguous. Looked up from germline, CDR1 is MGHRA and CDR2 is YSYEKL. V was cut by 4 bases and J by 6 bases, with 13 bases left in between. The CDR3 is 15 residues long. The CDR3 sequence is CASSPAVISNSPLHF. The CDR3 bases are TGCGCCAGCAGCCCCGCGGTCATCTCTAATTCACCCCTCCACTTT.

V gene TRBV6-2 or TRBV6-3 combines with J gene TRBJ2-3, with 7 bases fitting TRBD1. CDR3 size: 24 residues. The V segment lost 6 bases and the J segment 0 bases; nucleotides outside the gene matches: 33. Per germline, CDR1 MNHEY and CDR2 SVGEGT. For the CDR3, the DNA is TGTGCCAGCAGATCCTCATCCGGGACAGCCCCTTCATCAGACTATAGCATAAGCACAGATACGCAGTATTTT. Its translation: CASRSSSGTAPSSDYSISTDTQYF.

There are a few counts of this clonotype. The rearrangement joins TRBV27 to TRBJ2-3, with D perhaps TRBD1 or TRBD2 (5 bases each). The CDR3 has 15 residues. The V end was cut by 3 bases, the J end by 4 bases, with 14 bases between. The germline CDR1 and CDR2 sequences are MNHEY and SMNVEV (reference sequence). The CDR3 bases are TGTGCCAGCAGTTTCGGGTCCTGGGACCCAGATACGCAGTATTTT. Protein sequence: CASSFGSWDPDTQYF.

In its sample, this clonotype was seen many times. The genes are TRBV9 and TRBJ2-7; D might be TRBD2 (6 bases). The CDR3 contains 15 residues. V was shortened by 0 bases and J by 0 bases, with 10 bases between the two germline ends. Germline loops: CDR1 SGDLS, CDR2 YYNGEE. The CDR3 reads CASSVGGGNSYEQYF. For the CDR3, the DNA is TGTGCCAGCAGCGTAGGGGGCGGGAACTCCTACGAGCAGTACTTC.

The CDR3 nucleotides read TGTGCCACCAGGGCCGGGGGGATGGAGCAGTTCTTC. Translation gives CATRAGGMEQFF. The J gene is TRBJ2-1, the V gene TRBV15, with 7 positions matching TRBD2. The CDR3 sequence is 12 residues long. The V segment lost 6 bases and the J segment 10 bases; nucleotides outside the gene matches: 6. Germline values: CDR1 LNHNV, CDR2 YYDKDF (reference sequence). Combining the CDR3 with reference TRBV15 and TRBJ2-1 gives the whole variable domain DAMVIQNPRYQVTQFGKPVTLSCSQTLNHNVMYWYQQKSSQAPKLLFHYYDKDFNNEADTPDNFQSRRPNTSFCFLDIRSPGLGDTAMYLCATRAGGMEQFFGPGTRLTVL.

The rearrangement links TRBV11-1 to TRBJ2-3; TRBD2 is a possible D gene (6 bases). The V end lost 0 bases, the J end lost 2 bases, and 21 bases lay between the germline ends. The CDR3 is made up of 19 amino acids. CDR1 is SGHAT and CDR2 is FQDESV in the germline V gene (reference sequence). The CDR3 DNA reads as TGTGCCAGCAGCTTAGCAAATGTGAGGGACTCACCGAACACAGATACGCAGTATTTT. This codes for CASSLANVRDSPNTDTQYF.

This clonotype was counted at least ten times. V is TRBV7-9 and J is TRBJ1-6, with 7 bases aligning to TRBD1. This CDR3 is 15 amino acids long. Trimming removed 3 bases from V and 3 bases from J; junction bases left unmatched: 2. CDR1 is SEHNR, CDR2 FQNEAQ, per germline (reference sequence). CDR3 protein: CASSLRDSYNSPLHF. CDR3 nucleotide sequence: TGTGCCAGCAGCTTGCGGGACAGCTATAATTCACCCCTCCACTTT.

This clonotype was seen more than once but under ten times. The V call is TRBV12-3 or TRBV12-4, the J call TRBJ2-3; 8 bases are a match to TRBD1. With 4 bases clipped from V and 2 bases from J, the junction kept 8 bases outside the gene matches. The CDR3 covers 16 residues. CDR3 sequence: CASSSPQGAPTDTQYF. The CDR3 DNA reads as TGTGCCAGCAGTTCACCGCAGGGGGCCCCCACAGATACGCAGTATTTT.

This chain links TRBV4-2 with TRBJ2-1; D may be TRBD2 (5 bases). V lost 10 bases to trimming and J lost 0 bases, with 10 bases between them. Germline loops: CDR1 LGHNA, CDR2 YNFKEQ. The length of the CDR3 is 13 residues. Here the CDR3 reads CATRRDSYNEQFF. CDR3 sequence (DNA): TGTGCCACAAGACGGGACTCCTACAATGAGCAGTTCTTC.

The gene calls are TRBV4-1 and TRBJ2-7; no clear D. The germline V and J ends were trimmed by 0 bases and 5 bases, with 14 bases remaining between them. The CDR3 runs 15 residues. Germline V gene data show CDR1 as MGHRA and CDR2 as YSYEKL. In nucleotides, the CDR3 is TGCGCCAGCAGCCAAGACGGCTTGGGCTCGGACGAGCAGTACTTC. Residues: CASSQDGLGSDEQYF.

In this sample, this clonotype turned up a few times. The chain carries TRBV5-1 and TRBJ2-7; the match to TRBD2 covers 9 bases. The CDR3 totals 14 residues. Germline lookup yields CDR1 SGHRS and CDR2 YFSETQ. Germline trimming cut 4 bases from V and 6 bases from J; bases unmatched to any gene: 8. The CDR3, as DNA: TGCGCCAGCAGCCCCGGGCTAGCGGGGCTCGAGCAGTACTTC. It yields the protein CASSPGLAGLEQYF.

J is TRBJ2-3 and V is TRBV5-1, with 11 positions matching TRBD2. There are 14 residues in the CDR3. With V trimmed by 8 bases and J by 1 base, 3 bases remained unmatched. CDR1 and CDR2 from the germline V gene are SGHRS and YFSETQ. CDR3 sequence reads: CASGTSGGTDTQYF. The DNA for the CDR3 is TGCGCCAGTGGGACTAGCGGAGGCACAGATACGCAGTATTTT.

The table lists this clonotype with a few counts. The chain joins TRBV18 to TRBJ2-5; D gene uncertain. The CDR3 is made up of 12 amino acids. Germline-derived CDR1 and CDR2 are KGHSH and LQKENI. The germline V and J ends were trimmed by 6 bases and 3 bases, with 8 bases remaining between them. CDR3 in DNA: TGTGCCAGCTCCCCAAACGAAGAGACCCAGTACTTC. It codes for CASSPNEETQYF. Filled out from reference TRBV18 and TRBJ2-5, the complete variable domain reads NAGVMQNPRHLVRRRGQEARLRCSPMKGHSHVYWYRQLPEEGLKFMVYLQKENIIDESGMPKERFSAEFPKEGPSILRIQQVVRGDSAAYFCASSPNEETQYFGPGTRLLVL.

This clonotype was detected ten times or more. The chain links TRBV11-2 to TRBJ2-1; 7 bases are a match to TRBD1. V lost 4 bases to trimming and J lost 8 bases; unmatched junction nucleotides: 11. The germline V gene has CDR1 SGHAT and CDR2 FQNNGV. The CDR3 covers 15 residues. CDR3 coding DNA: TGTGCCAGCAGCTCGGCTAGGGGGCGTTGGGATGAGCAGTTCTTC. It codes for CASSSARGRWDEQFF.

This clonotype was seen more than once but under ten times. The chain combines TRBV7-7 with TRBJ2-5; the match to TRBD1 covers 8 bases. The germline gives CDR1 SSHAT, CDR2 FNYEAQ (reference sequence). The CDR3 has 14 residues. The trim removed 5 bases at V and 4 bases at J, leaving 6 bases unmatched. As DNA, the CDR3 is TGTGCCAGCAGCCGACAGGGGTGGAGAGAGACCCAGTACTTC. Translated: CASSRQGWRETQYF.

This clonotype appeared many times. This sequence joins TRBV7-9 and TRBJ2-3; D is ambiguous. CDR1 is SEHNR and CDR2 is FQNEAQ in the germline V gene (reference sequence). CDR3 length equals 11 residues. With 7 bases removed from V and 6 bases from J, the gap between germline ends came to 8 bases. The CDR3 DNA reads as TGTGCCAGCACCCCTTCTGATACGCAGTATTTT. Residues: CASTPSDTQYF.

The chain is built from TRBV6-4 and TRBJ2-2; no clear D. The germline V and J ends were trimmed by 6 bases and 5 bases, with 10 bases remaining between them. In germline, CDR1 is MRHNA, CDR2 SNTAGT. The length of the CDR3 is 13 residues. CDR3 sequence (DNA): TGTGCCAGCAGGGCTATGTTGACCGGGGAGCTGTTTTTT. Translating gives CASRAMLTGELFF.

This chain uses TRBV7-6 with TRBJ2-1; 9 bases map to TRBD2. The CDR3 runs 15 residues. Germline CDR1 and CDR2: SGHVS and FNYEAQ. After removal of 3 bases from V and 6 bases from J, the junction contained 6 bases not matched to a gene. The CDR3 bases are TGTGCCAGCAGCTTTCTAGCGGGAACACCCAATGAGCAGTTCTTC. Translating it yields CASSFLAGTPNEQFF.

There are a few counts of this clonotype. The chain has TRBV20-1 and TRBJ2-3; the D gene could be TRBD1 or TRBD2 (6 bases each). Trimming left V 5 bases short and J 2 bases short, with 14 bases between. Germline values: CDR1 DFQATT, CDR2 SNEGSKA (reference sequence). This CDR3 is built from 14 residues. DNA for the CDR3: TGCAGTGCTGGGGGGCGGGATTACACAGATACGCAGTATTTT. The encoded protein is CSAGGRDYTDTQYF.

The V and J genes are TRBV5-1 and TRBJ2-3; no clear D. Germline V CDR1 and CDR2: SGHRS, YFSETQ. The CDR3 contains 15 residues. With 4 bases removed from V and 0 bases from J, the gap between germline ends came to 12 bases. CDR3 sequence (DNA): TGCGCCAGCAGCAACTCCATGACTAGCACAGATACGCAGTATTTT. Translating gives CASSNSMTSTDTQYF.

This clonotype was seen more than once but under ten times. The CDR3 sequence: CASSLTSGRGPGELFF. For the CDR3, the DNA is TGTGCCAGCAGTTTGACTAGCGGGAGAGGTCCCGGGGAGCTGTTTTTT. The V gene is TRBV7-3, the J gene TRBJ2-2, with TRBD2 matching over 12 bases. CDR1 is SGHTA and CDR2 is FQGTGA in the germline V gene. There are 16 residues in the CDR3. V lost 6 bases and J lost 6; bases outside the gene matches: 8. Filled out from reference TRBV7-3 and TRBJ2-2, the complete variable domain reads GAGVSQTPSNKVTEKGKYVELRCDPISGHTALYWYRQSLGQGPEFLIYFQGTGAADDSGLPNDRFFAVRPEGSVSTLKIQRTERGDSAVYLCASSLTSGRGPGELFFGEGSRLTVL.

The table lists this clonotype with many counts. V gene TRBV9 combines with J gene TRBJ2-5; maybe TRBD2 (6 bases). Germline-derived CDR1 and CDR2 are SGDLS and YYNGEE. Trimming took 0 bases from V and 1 from J, leaving 10 bases between them. This CDR3 contains 15 residues. This CDR3 is CASSVGGLIQETQYF. The CDR3 nucleotides are TGTGCCAGCAGCGTAGGGGGACTGATCCAAGAGACCCAGTACTTC.

The chain recombines TRBV7-9 with TRBJ2-1, with D unclear. Trimming cost V 2 bases and J 10 bases, with 12 bases left between them. Germline V gives CDR1 SEHNR, CDR2 FQNEAQ (reference sequence). The length of the CDR3 is 13 residues. CDR3 coding DNA: TGTGCCAGCAGCTTACCAGTCCCGTCAGAGCAGTTCTTC. This translates into CASSLPVPSEQFF.

In this sample, this clonotype turned up many times. This sequence joins TRBV4-1 and TRBJ2-1; the D is unclear. Between the trimmed V and J ends, which lost 0 bases and 7 bases, there was a span of 10 bases. The CDR3 totals 14 residues. The germline gives CDR1 MGHRA, CDR2 YSYEKL. This chain's CDR3 is CASSQDAIGNEQFF. CDR3 bases: TGCGCCAGCAGCCAAGATGCCATTGGAAATGAGCAGTTCTTC.

This chain joins TRBV12-3 or TRBV12-4 and TRBJ2-5; 10 nucleotides align to TRBD1. After removal of 5 bases from V and 5 bases from J, the junction contained 11 bases not matched to a gene. The CDR3 is made up of 16 amino acids. In DNA form, the CDR3 reads TGTGCCAGCAGTCCATCCCAGACAGGGGGCGTCGAGACCCAGTACTTC. As protein: CASSPSQTGGVETQYF.

This clonotype was found a few times. The chain has TRBV9 and TRBJ2-7; D tentatively fits TRBD1 or TRBD2 (5 bases each). With 0 bases removed from V and 1 base from J, the gap between germline ends came to 8 bases. Germline CDR1 SGDLS, CDR2 YYNGEE. The CDR3 is made up of 14 amino acids. The CDR3 loop is CASSVGDVSYEQYF. The CDR3 DNA reads TGTGCCAGCAGCGTAGGGGACGTATCCTACGAGCAGTACTTC.

This clonotype was seen only a few times. The rearrangement uses TRBV6-5 and TRBJ2-7; 10 nucleotides agree with TRBD1. With 2 bases clipped from V and 4 bases from J, the junction kept 5 bases outside the gene matches. Germline CDR1 is MNHEY and CDR2 is SVGAGI. The CDR3 has 15 amino acids. CDR3 sequence: CASSYTGTGVYEQYF. Here the CDR3 DNA reads TGTGCCAGCAGTTACACCGGGACAGGGGTGTACGAGCAGTACTTC.

The table lists this clonotype with a few counts. This chain uses TRBV7-9 with TRBJ2-1; a possible D gene is TRBD2 (6 bases). From germline, CDR1 is SEHNR and CDR2 FQNEAQ (reference sequence). CDR3 size: 17 residues. Trimming stripped 4 bases from V and 6 bases from J, with 22 bases between. The CDR3 nucleotides are TGTGCCAGCAGCTCCTCCTTACGGCGGAGGGCGGGCAATGAGCAGTTCTTC. Its translation: CASSSSLRRRAGNEQFF.

A few counts support this clonotype. The J gene is TRBJ2-3, the V gene TRBV5-1; 7 bases fit TRBD2. Germline values: CDR1 SGHRS, CDR2 YFSETQ. The junction had 7 bases not matched to a gene; V was cut back by 1 base and J by 2 bases. This CDR3 is 16 amino acids long. DNA for the CDR3: TGCGCCAGCAGCTTGAACCTAGCGGAGTACACAGATACGCAGTATTTT. Its translation is CASSLNLAEYTDTQYF.

In its sample, this clonotype was seen a few times. This chain uses TRBV5-1 with TRBJ2-7, with 8 bases matching TRBD1. The germline V gene has CDR1 SGHRS and CDR2 YFSETQ. V was clipped by 0 bases and J by 4 bases; unmatched bases: 12. The CDR3 spans 17 residues. CDR3 loop: CASSLGEAGGFRYEQYF. The CDR3 DNA reads TGCGCCAGCAGCTTGGGAGAGGCAGGGGGCTTTAGGTACGAGCAGTACTTC.

The genes are TRBV4-1 and TRBJ2-7; 10 nucleotides line up with TRBD2. The germline gives CDR1 MGHRA, CDR2 YSYEKL. This CDR3 region has 15 residues. Unmatched junction bases numbered 5, after V lost 4 bases and J lost 2 bases. As DNA, the CDR3 is TGCGCCAGCAGCCTACAAGCGGGAGGGGCCTACGAGCAGTACTTC. It is translated as CASSLQAGGAYEQYF.

This chain uses TRBV20-1 with TRBJ1-5; weak D call: TRBD1 (5 bases). The V gene's germline CDR1 is DFQATT and CDR2 SNEGSKA (reference sequence). The V end was cut by 2 bases, the J end by 6 bases, with 11 bases between. There are 13 residues in the CDR3. The CDR3 region has the DNA TGCAGTGCTAGAAGGCAGGGCATTCAGCCCCAGCATTTT. Protein: CSARRQGIQPQHF.